Given below is one T cell receptor (beta chain) in context. The antigen is unknown. This specimen belongs to a study of shared clonotypes between healthy human individuals. The germline V and J ends were trimmed by 4 bases and 4 bases, with 22 bases remaining between them. The V gene's germline CDR1 is SEHNR and CDR2 FQNEAQ (reference sequence). CDR3 length: 18 amino acids. Naivety among CD8 cells was defined by CD45RO negativity and positive CCR7 selection, thereby excluding terminally differentiated effector memory CD45RA+ cells. Every donor was a Caucasian adult from Nashville, Tennessee. Tens of thousands of T cell genomes, or around 180 ng DNA, went into the sorted-subset replicate PCRs. Measured with immunoSEQ multiplex PCR; TCRdb has only the in-frame clones, and not every one. The sample yields roughly 570,000 clones, roughly 98% seen once. Study-level points and caveats: In contrast to clonotypes shared by all four donors, non-shared clonotypes had lower generation probabilities. Enrolling few donors narrowed the genetic and exposure-history diversity that was represented.

Material: naive CD8+ T cells sorted from blood. V and J are TRBV7-9 and TRBJ2-2; D perhaps matches TRBD1 (6 bases). This TCR was recovered from a young man in good health. CDR3 region: CASSSDGQIRFGTGELFF. For the CDR3, the DNA is TGTGCCAGCAGCTCGGATGGACAGATTAGGTTCGGCACCGGGGAGCTGTTTTTT.